The clone carrying this T cell receptor (beta chain) was counted ten times or more. Its antigen is as yet unknown. Germline V CDR1 and CDR2: MNHNS, SASEGT. The CDR3 sequence is 16 residues long. V was cut by 6 bases and J by 5 bases, with 22 bases left in between. All patients were treatment-naive before thyroid surgery. Authors' data handling: A papillary thyroid cancer distant-metastasis classifier was built from CDR3 differences across clinicopathological groups. TCRdb recomputed clones from the PCR reads via MiXCR. The V and J calls reflect TCRdb's pipeline rather than the authors' work. The repertoire has about 50,000 clones, 20% of them found once; the top ten carry 3.5% to 4.5%. The data stem from a study of metastatic and nonmetastatic thyroid tumors. Study-wide context: It was across blood and tumor or nodule tissue from malignant and benign thyroid patients that repertoires were compared.

Study-level findings and limits: Malignant thyroid tumors reportedly exceeded benign nodules significantly in TCR beta diversity, with the difference appearing in blood and tumor.

The TCR comes from a female donor with papillary thyroid cancer or a benign thyroid nodule (not recorded which). Some clones in this sample may be carry-over from other donors' samples. The chain carries TRBV6-1 and TRBJ2-5; possible D gene TRBD1, 5 bases. Input material: blood. The CDR3 loop is CASRQATQVRVETQYF. The CDR3 nucleotides are TGTGCCAGCAGACAAGCTACACAGGTACGGGTGGAGACCCAGTACTTC.